The 3 T cell receptor beta chains listed next were all sequenced from one sample in a study of identical twins. Each CDR3 protein gets one entry after TCRdb re-called the 5' RACE reads with MiXCR. This table has about 1.7 million distinct CDR3 sequences, under 35% appearing once. The sample comprised cord blood. The source of these receptors is a newborn girl in good health.

This chain uses TRBV20-1 with TRBJ2-2; D is ambiguous. The germline gives CDR1 DFQATT, CDR2 SNEGSKA (reference sequence). The CDR3 runs 14 residues. V was pared by 1 base and J by 3 bases, with 9 bases between. This CDR3 reads CSARGVAYTGELFF. CDR3 nucleotide sequence: TGCAGTGCTAGAGGGGTGGCTTACACCGGGGAGCTGTTTTTT.

CDR3 region: CASGLARQAQSPLAKNIQYF. The CDR3, as DNA: TGTGCTAGTGGTTTGGCCCGACAGGCGCAATCCCCTCTGGCCAAAAACATTCAGTACTTC. The chain joins TRBV12-5 to TRBJ2-4; D may be TRBD1 (6 bases). The CDR3 has 20 amino acids. Germline loops: CDR1 LGHNT, CDR2 FRNRAP. Deletions cut 1 base from V and 1 base from J, with 23 bases between.

V and J are TRBV29-1 and TRBJ2-7; D gene uncertain. With 4 bases removed from V and 7 bases from J, the gap between germline ends came to 23 bases. CDR3 size: 15 residues. The germline V gene encodes CDR1 SQVTM and CDR2 ANQGSEA. The CDR3 nucleotides are TGCAGCGTTGGGGCTACGAGAAGCTCCTACAATGAGCAGTACTTC. Translation: CSVGATRSSYNEQYF.